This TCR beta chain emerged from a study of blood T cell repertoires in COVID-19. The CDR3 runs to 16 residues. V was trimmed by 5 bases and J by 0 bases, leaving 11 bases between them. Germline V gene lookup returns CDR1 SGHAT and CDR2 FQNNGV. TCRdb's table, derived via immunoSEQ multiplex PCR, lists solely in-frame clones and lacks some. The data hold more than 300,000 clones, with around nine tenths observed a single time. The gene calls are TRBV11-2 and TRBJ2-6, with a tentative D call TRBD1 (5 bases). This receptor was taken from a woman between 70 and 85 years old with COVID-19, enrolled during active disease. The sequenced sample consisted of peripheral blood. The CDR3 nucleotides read TGTGCCAGCAGCCAGCCGGACAACTCTGGGGCCAACGTCCTGACTTTC. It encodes CASSQPDNSGANVLTF.